The rows below give T cell receptor beta chains drawn from one sample of a study of OX40 agonist ivuxolimab in advanced cancers. Repertoires were generated with immunoSEQ multiplex PCR, while TCRdb's copy carries only in-frame clones and drops some. The sample lists roughly 100,000 clones, around 86% seen once, with approximately 0.3% in the top ten. The input for sequencing was CD4+ or CD8+ T cells sorted from blood, taken in a trial of the OX40 agonist ivuxolimab. These receptors were obtained from an adult with an advanced solid tumor such as melanoma, head and neck, liver or kidney cancer. The CDR3 runs from the conserved cysteine through the conserved F or W. Each record gives: D gene, V gene, J gene, clone size, CDR3 DNA, CDR3 protein. D genes are given only for firm matches. Clone sizes are given selectively: once, few, many, or a class where the clone is expanded.

d_gene: -
v_gene: TRBV18
j_gene: TRBJ1-1
abundance: -
CDR3nt: TGTGCCAGCTCACTAGGGGAGGGCACTGAAGCTTTCTTT
CDR3aa: CASSLGEGTEAFF

d_gene: -
v_gene: TRBV9
j_gene: TRBJ1-6
abundance: -
CDR3nt: TGTGCCAGCAGCGTAGTACAGGGAGGATCACCCCTCCACTTT
CDR3aa: CASSVVQGGSPLHF

d_gene: -
v_gene: TRBV23-1
j_gene: TRBJ2-7
abundance: -
CDR3nt: TGCGCCAGCAGTCCTGGGACATTAGTGTACGAGCAGTACTTC
CDR3aa: CASSPGTLVYEQYF

d_gene: TRBD1
v_gene: TRBV7-9
j_gene: TRBJ1-1
abundance: -
CDR3nt: TGTGCCAGCAGCTTTCGGACAGGCGCAATGAACACTGAAGCTTTCTTT
CDR3aa: CASSFRTGAMNTEAFF

d_gene: -
v_gene: TRBV19
j_gene: TRBJ2-7
abundance: -
CDR3nt: TGTGCCAGTAGTATAAGAAGGCCAGAACCCTACGAGCAGTACTTC
CDR3aa: CASSIRRPEPYEQYF

d_gene: -
v_gene: TRBV6-1
j_gene: TRBJ1-2
abundance: -
CDR3nt: TGTGCCAGCAGCGCACCCGGGACTAACTATGGCTACACCTTC
CDR3aa: CASSAPGTNYGYTF

d_gene: TRBD1
v_gene: TRBV6-1
j_gene: TRBJ1-4
abundance: -
CDR3nt: TGTGCCAGCAGTGAGGGACAGGGGGCCCCCGGAAAACTGTTTTTT
CDR3aa: CASSEGQGAPGKLFF

d_gene: -
v_gene: TRBV6-5
j_gene: TRBJ1-2
abundance: -
CDR3nt: TGTGCCAGCAAGGCTAACTATGGCTACACCTTC
CDR3aa: CASKANYGYTF

d_gene: -
v_gene: TRBV7-9
j_gene: TRBJ1-2
abundance: -
CDR3nt: TGTGCCAGCAGCTTAGAGTGGTCAGGGGTTGATGGCTACACCTTC
CDR3aa: CASSLEWSGVDGYTF

d_gene: TRBD1
v_gene: TRBV18
j_gene: TRBJ2-7
abundance: -
CDR3nt: TGTGCCAGCTCAACGACAGGGGCACCCTCCTACGAGCAGTACTTC
CDR3aa: CASSTTGAPSYEQYF

d_gene: TRBD2
v_gene: TRBV25-1
j_gene: TRBJ2-5
abundance: few
CDR3nt: TGTGCCAGCAGTGAATCACGGGGGGTCCAAGAGGCCCAGTACTTC
CDR3aa: CASSESRGVQEAQYF

d_gene: -
v_gene: TRBV5-6
j_gene: TRBJ2-5
abundance: -
CDR3nt: TGTGCCAGCAGCTTGTTAGGATTAGGGACCCAGTACTTC
CDR3aa: CASSLLGLGTQYF

d_gene: -
v_gene: TRBV10-1
j_gene: TRBJ2-3
abundance: -
CDR3nt: TGCGCCAGCAAAGGGGACGGCACAGATACGCAGTATTTT
CDR3aa: CASKGDGTDTQYF

d_gene: -
v_gene: TRBV21-1
j_gene: TRBJ2-2
abundance: -
CDR3nt: TGTGCCAGCAGCCGCGGGACCGGGGAGCTGTTTTTT
CDR3aa: CASSRGTGELFF

d_gene: TRBD1
v_gene: TRBV5-1
j_gene: TRBJ1-1
abundance: -
CDR3nt: TGCGCCAGCAGCTCAACAGGGGTATTGGGACAAATGAACACTGAAGCTTTCTTT
CDR3aa: CASSSTGVLGQMNTEAFF

d_gene: TRBD1
v_gene: TRBV9
j_gene: TRBJ1-1
abundance: -
CDR3nt: TGTGCCAGCAGCCAATCCTACAGGGGGCTTTTAGTGAACACTGAAGCTTTCTTT
CDR3aa: CASSQSYRGLLVNTEAFF

d_gene: TRBD2
v_gene: TRBV18
j_gene: TRBJ2-3
abundance: once
CDR3nt: TGTGCCAGCTCGAGGACTAGCGGGGGGGCCCGTCTGGGTTCTGGCACAGATACGCAGTATTTT
CDR3aa: CASSRTSGGARLGSGTDTQYF

d_gene: -
v_gene: TRBV6-5
j_gene: TRBJ1-1
abundance: -
CDR3nt: TGTGCCAGCAGTTACCGGGGGGCTGGGGGCGACACTGAAGCTTTCTTT
CDR3aa: CASSYRGAGGDTEAFF

d_gene: TRBD1
v_gene: TRBV19
j_gene: TRBJ1-2
abundance: -
CDR3nt: TGTGCCAGTAATTTCGGGACAGGCTATGGCTACACCTTC
CDR3aa: CASNFGTGYGYTF

d_gene: TRBD1
v_gene: TRBV11-1
j_gene: TRBJ2-7
abundance: once
CDR3nt: TGTGCCAGCAGTCCCCGGACAGGGTCCTACGAGCAGTACTTC
CDR3aa: CASSPRTGSYEQYF

d_gene: -
v_gene: TRBV15
j_gene: TRBJ2-7
abundance: -
CDR3nt: TGTGCCACCAGCAGAGATAATGGGCGGGGAACCTACGAGCAGTACTTC
CDR3aa: CATSRDNGRGTYEQYF

d_gene: -
v_gene: TRBV10-3
j_gene: TRBJ2-1
abundance: -
CDR3nt: TGTGCCATCAGCAGGGGTGGAGCTAGCTCCTACAATGAGCAGTTCTTC
CDR3aa: CAISRGGASSYNEQFF

d_gene: -
v_gene: TRBV25-1
j_gene: TRBJ2-2
abundance: -
CDR3nt: TGTGCCAGCAGTGAACCGGGATCAAGGGCCGGGGAGCTGTTTTTT
CDR3aa: CASSEPGSRAGELFF

d_gene: -
v_gene: TRBV5-1
j_gene: TRBJ2-3
abundance: -
CDR3nt: TGCGCCAGCAGGCCAGACAACCCTAGCACAGATACGCAGTATTTT
CDR3aa: CASRPDNPSTDTQYF

d_gene: -
v_gene: TRBV6-1
j_gene: TRBJ1-5
abundance: -
CDR3nt: TGTGCCAGCAGGCAGGGAAGGCAGCCCCAGCATTTT
CDR3aa: CASRQGRQPQHF

d_gene: -
v_gene: TRBV5-5
j_gene: TRBJ1-2
abundance: -
CDR3nt: TGTGCCAGCAGCTTGGGTGAGGGCTACTATGGCTACACCTTC
CDR3aa: CASSLGEGYYGYTF

d_gene: TRBD1
v_gene: TRBV5-6
j_gene: TRBJ2-5
abundance: -
CDR3nt: TGTGCCAGCAGTCTACGACAGGGGGCGCGCATAGAGACCCAGTACTTC
CDR3aa: CASSLRQGARIETQYF

d_gene: -
v_gene: TRBV5-1
j_gene: TRBJ2-6
abundance: -
CDR3nt: TGCGCCAGCAGGGATGGGGCCAACGTCCTGACTTTC
CDR3aa: CASRDGANVLTF